This T cell receptor (beta chain) came from a study of control samples from healthy donors and cancer patients. Measured with immunoSEQ multiplex PCR; TCRdb has only the in-frame clones, and not every one. Counted here are some 130,000 clones, around 92% occurring once; the ten biggest clones make up 2.1%. This CDR3 has 16 amino acids. Trimming took 0 bases from V and 1 from J; bases not matched to a gene: 3. CDR1 and CDR2 (germline): MGHRA, YSYEKL. This clonotype originated in a woman aged 45-59 years in good health. Sequencing input: blood. V is TRBV4-1 and J is TRBJ2-5; TRBD1 agrees at 9 bases. CDR3: CASSQDRGQGQETQYF. The CDR3 nucleotides read TGCGCCAGCAGCCAAGATAGGGGACAGGGCCAAGAGACCCAGTACTTC.